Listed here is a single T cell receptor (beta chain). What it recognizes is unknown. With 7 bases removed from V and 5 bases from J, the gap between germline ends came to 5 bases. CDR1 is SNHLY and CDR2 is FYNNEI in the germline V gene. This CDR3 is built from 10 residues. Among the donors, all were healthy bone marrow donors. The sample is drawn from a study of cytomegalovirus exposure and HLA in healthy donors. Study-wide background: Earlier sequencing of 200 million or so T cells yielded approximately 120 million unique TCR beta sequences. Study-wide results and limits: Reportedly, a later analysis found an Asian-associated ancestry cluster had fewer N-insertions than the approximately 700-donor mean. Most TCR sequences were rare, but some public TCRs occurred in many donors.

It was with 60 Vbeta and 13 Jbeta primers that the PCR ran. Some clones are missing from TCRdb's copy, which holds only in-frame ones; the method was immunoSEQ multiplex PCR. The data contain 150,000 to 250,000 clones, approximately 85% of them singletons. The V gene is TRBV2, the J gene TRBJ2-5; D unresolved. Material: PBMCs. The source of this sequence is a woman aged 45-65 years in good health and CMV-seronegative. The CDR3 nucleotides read TGTGCCAGCACCCGGGAGACCCAGTACTTC. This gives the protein CASTRETQYF.